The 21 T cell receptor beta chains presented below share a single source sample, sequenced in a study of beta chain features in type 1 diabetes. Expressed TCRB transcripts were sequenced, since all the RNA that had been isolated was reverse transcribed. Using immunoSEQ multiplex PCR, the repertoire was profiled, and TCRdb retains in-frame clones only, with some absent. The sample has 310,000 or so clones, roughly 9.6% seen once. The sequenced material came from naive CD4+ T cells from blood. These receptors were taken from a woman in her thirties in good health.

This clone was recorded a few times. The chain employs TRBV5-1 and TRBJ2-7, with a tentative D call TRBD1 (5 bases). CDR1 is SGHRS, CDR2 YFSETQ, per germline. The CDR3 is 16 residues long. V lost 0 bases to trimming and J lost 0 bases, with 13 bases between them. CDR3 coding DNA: TGCGCCAGCAGCTTGGCCGACAGCCAGATCTCCTACGAGCAGTACTTC. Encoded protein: CASSLADSQISYEQYF.

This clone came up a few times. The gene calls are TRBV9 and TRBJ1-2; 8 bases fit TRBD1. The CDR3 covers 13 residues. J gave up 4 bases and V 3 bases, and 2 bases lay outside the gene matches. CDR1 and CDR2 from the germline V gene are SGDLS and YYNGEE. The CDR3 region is CASSEQGGYGYTF. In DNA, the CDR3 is TGTGCCAGCAGCGAACAGGGGGGCTATGGCTACACCTTC. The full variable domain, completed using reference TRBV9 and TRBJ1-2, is DSGVTQTPKHLITATGQRVTLRCSPRSGDLSVYWYQQSLDQGLQFLIQYYNGEERAKGNILERFSAQQFPDLHSELNLSSLELGDSALYFCASSEQGGYGYTFGSGTRLTVV.

CDR3: CASSLLARLGGNIQYF. DNA of the CDR3: TGTGCCAGCAGTTTGCTAGCGCGACTTGGGGGAAACATTCAGTACTTC. This chain links TRBV28 with TRBJ2-4; maybe TRBD2 (6 bases). The V end was cut by 3 bases, the J end by 6 bases, with 18 bases between. Germline CDR1 reads MDHEN; CDR2 reads SYDVKM. The CDR3 extends over 16 amino acids.

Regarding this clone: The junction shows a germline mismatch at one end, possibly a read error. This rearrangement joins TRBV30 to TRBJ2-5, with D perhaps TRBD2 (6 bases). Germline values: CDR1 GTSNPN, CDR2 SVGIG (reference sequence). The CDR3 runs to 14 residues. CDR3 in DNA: TGTGCCTGCCTAGGTAGCGGAGGCTCTACGGTCAGTGACTTC. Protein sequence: CACLGSGGSTVSDF.

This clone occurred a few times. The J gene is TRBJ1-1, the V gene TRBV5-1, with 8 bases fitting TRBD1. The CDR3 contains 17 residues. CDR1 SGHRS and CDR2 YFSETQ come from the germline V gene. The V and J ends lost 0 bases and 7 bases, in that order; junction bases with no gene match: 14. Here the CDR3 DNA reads TGCGCCAGCAGCTTGGCCGGGGACAGGCCAGCAATCGGTGAAGCTTTCTTT. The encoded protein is CASSLAGDRPAIGEAFF.

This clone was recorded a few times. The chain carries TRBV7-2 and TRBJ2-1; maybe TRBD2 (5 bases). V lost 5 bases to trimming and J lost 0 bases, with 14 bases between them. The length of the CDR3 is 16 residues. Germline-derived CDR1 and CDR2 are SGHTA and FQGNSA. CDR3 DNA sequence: TGTGCCAGCAGCCCTTGGAGGAGGAGCTCCTACAATGAGCAGTTCTTC. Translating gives CASSPWRRSSYNEQFF.

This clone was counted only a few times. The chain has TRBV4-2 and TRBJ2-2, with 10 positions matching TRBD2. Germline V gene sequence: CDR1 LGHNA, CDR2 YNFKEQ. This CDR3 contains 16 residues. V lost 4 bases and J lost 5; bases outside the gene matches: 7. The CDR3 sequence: CASSPLAGEFTGELFF. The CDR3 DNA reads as TGTGCCAGCAGCCCTCTAGCGGGAGAATTTACCGGGGAGCTGTTTTTT.

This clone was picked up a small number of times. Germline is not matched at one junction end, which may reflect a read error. CDR3 sequence reads: CASSLWGDRGHGYTF. The CDR3 nucleotides are TGTGCCAGCAGCTTATGGGGCGACAGGGGGCATGGCTACACCTTC. The chain combines TRBV27 with TRBJ1-2; 10 positions agree with TRBD1. CDR3 size: 15 residues. The germline CDR1 and CDR2 sequences are MNHEY and SMNVEV (reference sequence).

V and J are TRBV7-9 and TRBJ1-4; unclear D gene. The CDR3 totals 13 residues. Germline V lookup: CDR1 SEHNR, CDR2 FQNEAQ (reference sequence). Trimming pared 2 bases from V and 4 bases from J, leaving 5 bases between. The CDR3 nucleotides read TGTGCCAGCAGCTTACAGATTAATGAAAAACTGTTTTTT. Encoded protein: CASSLQINEKLFF.

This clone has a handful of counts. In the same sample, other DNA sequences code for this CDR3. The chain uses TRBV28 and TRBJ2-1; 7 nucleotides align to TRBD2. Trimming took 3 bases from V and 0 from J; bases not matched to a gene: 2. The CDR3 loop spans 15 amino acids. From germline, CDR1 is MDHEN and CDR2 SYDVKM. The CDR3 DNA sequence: TGTGCCAGCAGTTTGGGCGGGAGCTCCTACAATGAGCAGTTCTTC. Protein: CASSLGGSSYNEQFF.

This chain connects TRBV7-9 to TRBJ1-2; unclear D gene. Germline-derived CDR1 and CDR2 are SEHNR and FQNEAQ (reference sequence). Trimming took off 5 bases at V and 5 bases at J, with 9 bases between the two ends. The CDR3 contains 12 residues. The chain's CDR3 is CASSPPSYGYTF. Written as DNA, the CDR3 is TGTGCCAGCAGCCCCCCTTCGTATGGCTACACCTTC. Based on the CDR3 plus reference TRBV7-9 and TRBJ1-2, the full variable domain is DTGVSQNPRHKITKRGQNVTFRCDPISEHNRLYWYRQTLGQGPEFLTYFQNEAQLEKSRLLSDRFSAERPKGSFSTLEIQRTEQGDSAMYLCASSPPSYGYTFGSGTRLTVV.

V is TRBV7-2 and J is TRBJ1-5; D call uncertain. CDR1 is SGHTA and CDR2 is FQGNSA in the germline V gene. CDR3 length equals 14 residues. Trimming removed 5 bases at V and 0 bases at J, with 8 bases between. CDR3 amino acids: CASSPVVSNQPQHF. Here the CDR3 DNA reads TGTGCCAGCAGCCCCGTCGTTAGCAATCAGCCCCAGCATTTT.

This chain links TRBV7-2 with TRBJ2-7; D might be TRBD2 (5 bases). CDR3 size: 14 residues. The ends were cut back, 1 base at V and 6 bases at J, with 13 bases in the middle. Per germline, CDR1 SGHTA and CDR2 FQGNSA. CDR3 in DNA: TGTGCCAGCAGCTTAGGGACTCCTCCCAGCGAGCAGTACTTC. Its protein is CASSLGTPPSEQYF.

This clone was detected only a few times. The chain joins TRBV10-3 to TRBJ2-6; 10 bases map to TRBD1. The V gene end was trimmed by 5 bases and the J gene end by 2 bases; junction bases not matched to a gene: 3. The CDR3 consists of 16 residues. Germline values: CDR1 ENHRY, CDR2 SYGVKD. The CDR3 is CAISPGTGAGANVLTF. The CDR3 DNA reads TGTGCCATCAGTCCCGGGACAGGGGCTGGGGCCAACGTCCTGACTTTC.

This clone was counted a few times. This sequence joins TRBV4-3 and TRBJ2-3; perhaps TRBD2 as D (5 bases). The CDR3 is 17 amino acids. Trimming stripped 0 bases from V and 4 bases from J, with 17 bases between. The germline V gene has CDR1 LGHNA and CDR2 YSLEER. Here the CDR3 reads CASSQEPHSVIADTQYF. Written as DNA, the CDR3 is TGCGCCAGCAGCCAAGAGCCCCATAGCGTGATAGCAGATACGCAGTATTTT.

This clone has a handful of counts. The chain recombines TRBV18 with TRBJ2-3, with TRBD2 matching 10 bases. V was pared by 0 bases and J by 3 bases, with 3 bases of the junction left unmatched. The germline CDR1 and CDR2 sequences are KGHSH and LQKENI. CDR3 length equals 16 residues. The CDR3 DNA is TGTGCCAGCTCACCACCGGGACTAGCGAATACAGATACGCAGTATTTT. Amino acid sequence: CASSPPGLANTDTQYF.

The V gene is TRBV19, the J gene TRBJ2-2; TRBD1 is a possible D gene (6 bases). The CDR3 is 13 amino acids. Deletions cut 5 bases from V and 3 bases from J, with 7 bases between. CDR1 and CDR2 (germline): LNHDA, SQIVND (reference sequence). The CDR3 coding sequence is TGTGCCAGTAGTCACAGGGACACCGGGGAGCTGTTTTTT. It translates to CASSHRDTGELFF.

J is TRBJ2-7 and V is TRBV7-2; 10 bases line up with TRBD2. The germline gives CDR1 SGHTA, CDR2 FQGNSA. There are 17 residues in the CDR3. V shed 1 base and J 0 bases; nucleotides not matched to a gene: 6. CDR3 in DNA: TGTGCCAGCAGCTTAGTAGCGGGAGGCCGAGACTCCTACGAGCAGTACTTC. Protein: CASSLVAGGRDSYEQYF. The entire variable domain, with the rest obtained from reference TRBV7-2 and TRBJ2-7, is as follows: GAGVSQSPSNKVTEKGKDVELRCDPISGHTALYWYRQSLGQGLEFLIYFQGNSAPDKSGLPSDRFSAERTGGSVSTLTIQRTQQEDSAVYLCASSLVAGGRDSYEQYFGPGTRLTVT.

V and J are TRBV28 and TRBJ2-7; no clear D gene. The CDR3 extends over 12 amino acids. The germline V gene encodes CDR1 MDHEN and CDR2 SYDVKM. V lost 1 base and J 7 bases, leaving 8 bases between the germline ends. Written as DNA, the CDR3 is TGTGCCAGCAGTTTATCAGTTTCTGAGCAGTACTTC. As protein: CASSLSVSEQYF.

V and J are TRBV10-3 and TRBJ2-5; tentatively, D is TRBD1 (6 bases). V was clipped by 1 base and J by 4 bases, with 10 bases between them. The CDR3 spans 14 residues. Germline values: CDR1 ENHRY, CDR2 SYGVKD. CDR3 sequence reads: CAISEWKGGETQYF. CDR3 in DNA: TGTGCCATCAGTGAGTGGAAAGGGGGAGAGACCCAGTACTTC.

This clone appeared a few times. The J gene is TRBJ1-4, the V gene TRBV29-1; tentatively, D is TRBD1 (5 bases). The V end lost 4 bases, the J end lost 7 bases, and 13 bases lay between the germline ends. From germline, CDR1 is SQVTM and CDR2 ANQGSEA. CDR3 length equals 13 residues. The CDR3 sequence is CSVADTLGEKLFF. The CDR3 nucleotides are TGCAGCGTTGCGGACACCCTTGGTGAAAAACTGTTTTTT.